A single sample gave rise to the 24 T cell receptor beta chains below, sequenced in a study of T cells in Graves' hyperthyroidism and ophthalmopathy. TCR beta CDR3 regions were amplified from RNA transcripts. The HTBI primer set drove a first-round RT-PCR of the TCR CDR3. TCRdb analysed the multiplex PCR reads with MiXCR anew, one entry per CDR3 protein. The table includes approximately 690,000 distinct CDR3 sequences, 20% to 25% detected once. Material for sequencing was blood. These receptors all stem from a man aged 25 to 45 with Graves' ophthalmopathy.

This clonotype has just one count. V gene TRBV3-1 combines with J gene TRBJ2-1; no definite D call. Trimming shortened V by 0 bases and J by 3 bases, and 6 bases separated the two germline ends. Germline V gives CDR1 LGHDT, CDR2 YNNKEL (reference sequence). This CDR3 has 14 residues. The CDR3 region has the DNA TGTGCCAGCAGCCAAGATAACAACTACAATGAGCAGTTCTTC. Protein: CASSQDNNYNEQFF.

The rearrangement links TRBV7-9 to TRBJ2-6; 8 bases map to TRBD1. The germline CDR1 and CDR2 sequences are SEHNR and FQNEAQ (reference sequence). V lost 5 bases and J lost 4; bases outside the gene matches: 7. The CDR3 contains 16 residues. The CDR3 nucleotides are TGTGCCAGCAGCGCCCGGACAGGGCCGGGGGCCAACGTCCTGACTTTC. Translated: CASSARTGPGANVLTF. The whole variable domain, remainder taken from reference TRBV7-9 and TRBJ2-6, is DTGVSQNPRHKITKRGQNVTFRCDPISEHNRLYWYRQTLGQGPEFLTYFQNEAQLEKSRLLSDRFSAERPKGSFSTLEIQRTEQGDSAMYLCASSARTGPGANVLTFGAGSRLTVL.

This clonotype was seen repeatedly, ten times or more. The CDR3 is CASNRVGAYNEQFF. CDR3 sequence (DNA): TGTGCCAGCAACCGGGTGGGAGCTTACAATGAGCAGTTCTTC. This sequence joins TRBV6-1 and TRBJ2-1; a weak D match, TRBD2 (5 bases). The V end was cut by 7 bases, the J end by 4 bases, with 14 bases between. Germline V lookup: CDR1 MNHNS, CDR2 SASEGT. This CDR3 spans 14 amino acids.

The CDR3 here is CSALQGTYNEQFF. Written as DNA, the CDR3 is TGCAGCGCCTTACAGGGCACCTACAATGAGCAGTTCTTC. The chain combines TRBV29-1 with TRBJ2-1; TRBD1 is a possible D gene (6 bases). The CDR3 sequence is 13 residues long. Trimming left V 7 bases short and J 2 bases short, with 12 bases between. Germline-derived CDR1 and CDR2 are SQVTM and ANQGSEA.

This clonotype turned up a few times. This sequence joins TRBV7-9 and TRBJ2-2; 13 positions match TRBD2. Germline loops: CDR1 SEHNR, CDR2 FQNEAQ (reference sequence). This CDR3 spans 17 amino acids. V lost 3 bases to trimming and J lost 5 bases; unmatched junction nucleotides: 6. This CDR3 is CASSFGLAGAGTGELFF. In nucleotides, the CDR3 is TGTGCCAGCAGCTTCGGACTAGCGGGAGCAGGAACCGGGGAGCTGTTTTTT. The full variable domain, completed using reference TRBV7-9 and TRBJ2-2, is DTGVSQNPRHKITKRGQNVTFRCDPISEHNRLYWYRQTLGQGPEFLTYFQNEAQLEKSRLLSDRFSAERPKGSFSTLEIQRTEQGDSAMYLCASSFGLAGAGTGELFFGEGSRLTVL.

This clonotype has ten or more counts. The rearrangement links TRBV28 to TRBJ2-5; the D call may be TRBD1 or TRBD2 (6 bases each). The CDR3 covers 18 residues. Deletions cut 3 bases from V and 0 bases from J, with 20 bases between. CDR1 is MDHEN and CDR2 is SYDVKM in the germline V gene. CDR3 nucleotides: TGTGCCAGCAGTTTTGTGGGGGCTCTGCGCGGGAACCAAGAGACCCAGTACTTC. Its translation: CASSFVGALRGNQETQYF.

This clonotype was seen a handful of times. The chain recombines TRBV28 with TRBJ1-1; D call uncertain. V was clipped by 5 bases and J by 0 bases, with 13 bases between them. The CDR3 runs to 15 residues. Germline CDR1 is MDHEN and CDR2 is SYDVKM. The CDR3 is CASSQRGRLNTEAFF. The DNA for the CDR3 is TGTGCCAGCAGTCAACGTGGACGTTTGAACACTGAAGCTTTCTTT.

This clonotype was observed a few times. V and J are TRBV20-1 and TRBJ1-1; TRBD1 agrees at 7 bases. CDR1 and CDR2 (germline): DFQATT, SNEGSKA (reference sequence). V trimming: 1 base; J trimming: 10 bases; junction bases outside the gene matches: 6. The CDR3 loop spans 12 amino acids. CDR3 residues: CSARGDRAGAFF. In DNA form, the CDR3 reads TGCAGTGCTAGAGGAGACAGGGCCGGAGCTTTCTTT.

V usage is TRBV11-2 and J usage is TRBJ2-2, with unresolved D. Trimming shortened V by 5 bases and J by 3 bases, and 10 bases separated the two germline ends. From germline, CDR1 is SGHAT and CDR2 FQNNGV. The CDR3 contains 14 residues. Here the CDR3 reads CASSPAVDTGELFF. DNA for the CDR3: TGTGCCAGCAGCCCGGCAGTCGACACCGGGGAGCTGTTTTTT. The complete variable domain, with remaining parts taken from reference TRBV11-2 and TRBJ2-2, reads EAGVAQSPRYKIIEKRQSVAFWCNPISGHATLYWYQQILGQGPKLLIQFQNNGVVDDSQLPKDRFSAERLKGVDSTLKIQPAKLEDSAVYLCASSPAVDTGELFFGEGSRLTVL.

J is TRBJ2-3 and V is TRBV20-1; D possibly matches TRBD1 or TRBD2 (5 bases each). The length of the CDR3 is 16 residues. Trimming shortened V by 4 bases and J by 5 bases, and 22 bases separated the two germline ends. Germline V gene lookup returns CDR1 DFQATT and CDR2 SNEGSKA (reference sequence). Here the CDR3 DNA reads TGCAGTGCTAACAACCTCGGGGCTGGCTCGAGAGATACGCAGTATTTT. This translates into CSANNLGAGSRDTQYF.

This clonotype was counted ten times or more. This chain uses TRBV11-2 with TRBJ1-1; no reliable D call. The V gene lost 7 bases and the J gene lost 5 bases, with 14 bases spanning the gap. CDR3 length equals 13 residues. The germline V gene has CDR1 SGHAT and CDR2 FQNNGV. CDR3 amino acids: CASNPGISTEAFF. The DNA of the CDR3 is TGTGCCAGCAACCCTGGAATATCGACTGAAGCTTTCTTT.

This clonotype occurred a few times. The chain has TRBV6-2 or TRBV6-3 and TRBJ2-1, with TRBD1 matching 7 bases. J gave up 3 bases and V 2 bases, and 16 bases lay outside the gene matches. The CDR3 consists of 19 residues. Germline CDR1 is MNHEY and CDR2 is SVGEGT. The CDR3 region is CASSYPSILTGSNYNEQFF. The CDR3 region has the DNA TGTGCCAGCAGTTACCCTTCAATTTTGACAGGGAGTAACTACAATGAGCAGTTCTTC.

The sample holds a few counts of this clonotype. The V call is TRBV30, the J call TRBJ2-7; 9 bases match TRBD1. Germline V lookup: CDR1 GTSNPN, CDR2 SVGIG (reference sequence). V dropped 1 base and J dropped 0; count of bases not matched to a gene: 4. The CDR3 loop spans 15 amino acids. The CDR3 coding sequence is TGTGCCTGGAGTGATAAGGGACAGGGCTCCTACGAGCAGTACTTC. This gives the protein CAWSDKGQGSYEQYF.

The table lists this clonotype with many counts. The CDR3 region has the DNA TGTGCCAGCAGTTACAGGGTTGGGACAGACTACGAGCAGTACTTC. Amino acids: CASSYRVGTDYEQYF. V usage is TRBV6-2 or TRBV6-3 and J usage is TRBJ2-7; 7 positions match TRBD1. The CDR3 totals 15 residues. Trimming cost V 2 bases and J 3 bases; bases outside gene matches: 7. The germline CDR1 and CDR2 sequences are MNHEY and SVGEGT.

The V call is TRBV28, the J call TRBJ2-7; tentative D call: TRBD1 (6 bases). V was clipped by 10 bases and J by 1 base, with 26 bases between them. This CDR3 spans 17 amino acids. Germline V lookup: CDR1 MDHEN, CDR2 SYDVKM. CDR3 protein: CATKGHSETGRSYEQYF. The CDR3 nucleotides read TGTGCCACCAAGGGCCACAGCGAGACAGGACGGTCCTACGAGCAGTACTTC.

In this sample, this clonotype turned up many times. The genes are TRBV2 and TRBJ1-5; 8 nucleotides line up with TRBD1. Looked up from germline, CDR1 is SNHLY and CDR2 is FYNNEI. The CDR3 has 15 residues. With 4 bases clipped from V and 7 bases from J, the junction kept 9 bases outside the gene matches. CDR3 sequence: CASSGLAGGVQPQHF. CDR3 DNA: TGTGCCAGCAGTGGCCTTGCAGGGGGCGTGCAGCCCCAGCATTTT.

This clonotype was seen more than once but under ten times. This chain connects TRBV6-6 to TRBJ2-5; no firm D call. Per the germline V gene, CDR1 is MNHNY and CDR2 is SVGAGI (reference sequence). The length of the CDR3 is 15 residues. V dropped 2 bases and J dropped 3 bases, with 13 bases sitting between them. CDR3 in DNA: TGTGCCAGCAGTTACCTGGGTCAGATTGAAGAGACCCAGTACTTC. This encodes CASSYLGQIEETQYF.

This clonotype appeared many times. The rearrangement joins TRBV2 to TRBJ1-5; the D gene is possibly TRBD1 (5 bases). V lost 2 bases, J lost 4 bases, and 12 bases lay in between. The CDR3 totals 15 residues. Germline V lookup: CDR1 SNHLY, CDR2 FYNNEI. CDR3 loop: CASSEKGPLNQPQHF. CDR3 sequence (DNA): TGTGCCAGCAGTGAAAAGGGACCGCTAAATCAGCCCCAGCATTTT.

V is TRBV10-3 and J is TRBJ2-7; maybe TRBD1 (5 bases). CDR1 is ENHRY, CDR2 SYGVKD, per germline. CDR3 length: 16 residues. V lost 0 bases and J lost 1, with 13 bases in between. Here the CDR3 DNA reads TGTGCCATCAGTGAGTCAGTGGGAAGGGGATCCTACGAGCAGTACTTC. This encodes CAISESVGRGSYEQYF.

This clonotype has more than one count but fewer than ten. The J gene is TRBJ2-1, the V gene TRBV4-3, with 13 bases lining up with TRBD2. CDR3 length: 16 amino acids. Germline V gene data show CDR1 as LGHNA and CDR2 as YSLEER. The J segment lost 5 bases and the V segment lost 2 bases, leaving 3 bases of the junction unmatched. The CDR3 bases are TGCGCCAGCAGCCAACCCGGGACTAGCGGGAACAATGAGCAGTTCTTC. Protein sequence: CASSQPGTSGNNEQFF.

The CDR3 protein is CSASPPETNTEAFF. CDR3 DNA sequence: TGCAGTGCTAGCCCCCCGGAGACCAACACTGAAGCTTTCTTT. The rearrangement links TRBV20-1 to TRBJ1-1; no reliable D call. The CDR3 loop spans 14 amino acids. Germline V CDR1 and CDR2: DFQATT, SNEGSKA (reference sequence). V lost 3 bases and J lost 2, with 13 bases in between.

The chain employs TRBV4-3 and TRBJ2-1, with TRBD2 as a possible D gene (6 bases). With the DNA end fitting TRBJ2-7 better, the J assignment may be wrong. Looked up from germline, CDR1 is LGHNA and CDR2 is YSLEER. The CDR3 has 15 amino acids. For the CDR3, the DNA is TGCGCCAGCAGCCCAGGAGGGCCTCCCTACAATGAGCAGTACTTC. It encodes CASSPGGPPYNEQYF.

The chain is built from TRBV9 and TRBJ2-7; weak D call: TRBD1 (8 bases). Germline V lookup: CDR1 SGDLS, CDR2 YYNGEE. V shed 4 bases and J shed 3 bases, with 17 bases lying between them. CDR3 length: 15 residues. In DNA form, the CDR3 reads TGTGCCAGCAGCACAGGGGGGGAGGCCTTCTACGAGCAGTACTTC. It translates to CASSTGGEAFYEQYF.

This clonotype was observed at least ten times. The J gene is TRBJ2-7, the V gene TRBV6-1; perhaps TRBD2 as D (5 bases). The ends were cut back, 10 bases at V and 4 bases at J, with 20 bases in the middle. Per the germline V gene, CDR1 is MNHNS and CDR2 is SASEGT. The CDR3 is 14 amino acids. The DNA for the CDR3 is TGTGCCACCGCGGACGGACTGCCCGGGTACGAGCAGTACTTC. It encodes CATADGLPGYEQYF.